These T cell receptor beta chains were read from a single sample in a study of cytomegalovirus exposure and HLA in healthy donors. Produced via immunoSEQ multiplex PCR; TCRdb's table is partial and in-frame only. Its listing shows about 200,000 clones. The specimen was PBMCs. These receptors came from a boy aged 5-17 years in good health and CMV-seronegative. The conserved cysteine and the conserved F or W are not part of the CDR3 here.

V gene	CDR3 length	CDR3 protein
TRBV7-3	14	ASSSRDSSSGNTIY
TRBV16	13	ASSPLQRGSDTQY
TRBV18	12	ASSLGRSGNTIY
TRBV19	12	ASSIREGPYEQY
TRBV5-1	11	ASSLLVEGEQF
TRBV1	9	TSSRRGGQY
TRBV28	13	ASSSGQGDPYGYT
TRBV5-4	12	ASSSRDTQETQY
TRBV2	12	ASTREGLGEKLF
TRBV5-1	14	ASSFAPGHLTSEAF
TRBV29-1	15	SVEAPRLGTGEDGYT
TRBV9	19	ASSVARGQGSHSSSGNTIY
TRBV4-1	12	ASSQITGGIEQY
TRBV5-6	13	ASSLTGVRNSPLH
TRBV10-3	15	AISESWGRIEGTEAF
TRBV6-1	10	ASSEVLGAQY
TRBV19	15	ASSIDRKGFSYNEQF
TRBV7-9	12	ASSLAASGYEQY
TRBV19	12	ASSIGQGTYEQY
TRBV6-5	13	ASSPDSAGGREQY
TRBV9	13	ASSVPGGGRNEQF
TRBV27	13	ASSPQGWDLYGYT
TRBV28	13	ASSSHRAGYTEAF
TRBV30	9	ACARGAGYT
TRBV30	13	ASQGQGEYTGELF
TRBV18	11	ASSPGADTEAF
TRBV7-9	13	ASSLERTGGNEQY
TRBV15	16	ATSPDVGWDSQRTEAF
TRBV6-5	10	ASSYRGYEQY
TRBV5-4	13	ASSPGPGQGYGYT
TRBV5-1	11	ASSLYSTDEAF
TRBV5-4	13	ASSLVTGEAGELF
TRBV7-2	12	ASSFRNSGNTIY
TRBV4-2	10	ASSQQEYGYT
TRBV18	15	ASSRELTRGSTDTQY
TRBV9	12	ASSVGTGRETQY
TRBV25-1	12	ASSWEGWGTEAF
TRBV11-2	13	ASSLDGTSTDTQY
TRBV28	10	ASSFYSHEQY
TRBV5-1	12	ASRQDRGWYGYT
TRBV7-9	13	ASSRTGTSGNTIY
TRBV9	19	ASRDIVGPPTLLAGINEQY
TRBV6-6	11	ASSASRSTEAF
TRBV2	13	ASIGGQKLNTEAF
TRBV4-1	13	ASSQGSAVYNEQF
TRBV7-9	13	ASSLTVSSGNTIY
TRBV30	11	AWSVRGGYGYT
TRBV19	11	ASSKQGRYEQY
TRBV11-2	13	ASSLEPGGRAEAF
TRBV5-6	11	ASSFPQGREAF